This T cell receptor beta chain was sequenced for a study of molecular identifiers for immune sequencing clone quantification. Study outcomes and limitations: Jurkat TCR RNA spiked in from one cell could reportedly be detected among about a million naive cells.

MiXCR, run by TCRdb on the PCR reads, gives a single entry per CDR3 protein. The sample carries more than 450,000 distinct CDR3 sequences, around 25% recorded once. Naive CD8 T cells were sorted as CD8+CD4-CCR7+CD45RA+. The length of the CDR3 is 17 residues. Germline V gene sequence: CDR1 MNHNS, CDR2 SASEGT. Concerning this clonotype: The target antigen is unknown. This may come from a read error, since a much larger clone is one base off.

The rearrangement joins TRBV6-1 to TRBJ2-6; 7 bases line up with TRBD1. Specimen: naive CD8+ T cells from blood, with Jurkat cell RNA spiked in. Specified subset: FACS-sorted CD8+CD4-CCR7+CD45RA+ naive T cells. The TCR comes from a human donor in good health. Some libraries in this study had Jurkat cell RNA spiked in. The CDR3 coding sequence is TGTGCCAGCAGGAGTGACAGGGCCATCTCTGGGGCCAACGTCCTGCCTTTC. This translates into CASRSDRAISGANVLPF.